This passage covers 5 T cell receptor beta chains from one sample sequenced in a study of OX40 agonist ivuxolimab in advanced cancers. The table came from immunoSEQ multiplex PCR; TCRdb's copy has only in-frame clones and leaves some out. The sample lists tens of thousands of clones; around four fifths were seen once. Sample: CD4+ or CD8+ T cells sorted from blood, taken in a trial of the OX40 agonist ivuxolimab. These receptors originate from an adult with an advanced solid tumor such as melanoma, head and neck, liver or kidney cancer.

This clone was picked up one time. This sequence joins TRBV11-2 and TRBJ2-7; 9 positions match TRBD1. This CDR3 has 15 residues. Unmatched junction bases numbered 9, after V lost 6 bases and J lost 3 bases. The germline V gene encodes CDR1 SGHAT and CDR2 FQNNGV. The CDR3 protein is CASRIVTGGGYEQYF. CDR3 DNA: TGTGCCAGCAGGATAGTGACAGGGGGAGGCTACGAGCAGTACTTC.

Concerning this clone itself: At one boundary the junction diverges from the germline segment, which might be a read error. At the DNA level, this CDR3 is encoded by other sequences in the same sample as well. This sequence joins TRBV2 and TRBJ2-1, with D maybe TRBD2 (6 bases). From germline, CDR1 is SNHLY and CDR2 FYNNEI. The CDR3 sequence is 14 residues long. For the CDR3, the DNA is TGTGCCAGCCAGAAGGAGTCGGGAGCGGATGAGCAATTCTTC. Amino acids: CASQKESGADEQFF.

The chain has TRBV30 and TRBJ2-7; perhaps TRBD1 as D (6 bases). The CDR3 extends over 17 amino acids. Looked up from germline, CDR1 is GTSNPN and CDR2 is SVGIG (reference sequence). Trimming removed 2 bases from V and 2 bases from J, with 22 bases in between. In nucleotides, the CDR3 is TGTGCCTGGAGTTGGTGGCCACCGGGACACCTGACCTACGAGCAGTACTTC. It codes for CAWSWWPPGHLTYEQYF.

This chain uses TRBV6-1 with TRBJ1-2; D perhaps matches TRBD1 (6 bases). Germline V lookup: CDR1 MNHNS, CDR2 SASEGT. V lost 3 bases and J 4 bases, leaving 12 bases between the germline ends. CDR3 length: 14 amino acids. As DNA, the CDR3 is TGTGCCAGCAGTGATCAGGGGTTTTTCTATGGCTACACCTTC. Protein sequence: CASSDQGFFYGYTF.

The chain couples TRBV5-1 to TRBJ1-1, with D unclear. With 5 bases removed from V and 0 bases from J, the gap between germline ends came to 14 bases. In germline, CDR1 is SGHRS, CDR2 YFSETQ. This CDR3 is built from 15 residues. CDR3 coding DNA: TGCGCCAGCAGAACGAACCCCTCATTGAACACTGAAGCTTTCTTT. Translating it yields CASRTNPSLNTEAFF.